A single sample gave rise to the 7 T cell receptor beta chains below, sequenced in a study of blood T cell repertoires in COVID-19. Some clones are missing from TCRdb's copy, which holds only in-frame ones; the method was immunoSEQ multiplex PCR. Of under 300,000 clones listed, 65% to 90% are singletons. Source material: peripheral blood. The receptors originated from a human donor in a cohort sampled during active COVID-19.

V is TRBV6-4 and J is TRBJ2-2; no firm D call. The CDR3 loop spans 14 amino acids. Germline values: CDR1 MRHNA, CDR2 SNTAGT. V was trimmed by 2 bases and J by 2 bases, leaving 6 bases between them. CDR3 residues: CASSDNLNTGELFF. In nucleotides, the CDR3 is TGTGCCAGCAGTGACAATCTAAACACCGGGGAGCTGTTTTTT.

V gene TRBV2 combines with J gene TRBJ1-1; D uncertain. V lost 5 bases and J 2 bases, leaving 9 bases between the germline ends. There are 13 residues in the CDR3. From germline, CDR1 is SNHLY and CDR2 FYNNEI. In DNA, the CDR3 is TGTGCCAGCAGTCACTATAGCAACACTGAAGCTTTCTTT. Translation: CASSHYSNTEAFF. Complete variable domain (other parts from reference TRBV2 and TRBJ1-1): EPEVTQTPSHQVTQMGQEVILRCVPISNHLYFYWYRQILGQKVEFLVSFYNNEISEKSEIFDDQFSVERPDGSNFTLKIRSTKLEDSAMYFCASSHYSNTEAFFGQGTRLTVV.

The chain carries TRBV6-1 and TRBJ1-1, with 8 bases fitting TRBD1. Per germline, CDR1 MNHNS and CDR2 SASEGT. The CDR3 runs 15 residues. V lost 3 bases and J lost 0; bases outside the gene matches: 3. Here the CDR3 reads CASSDWDRLNTEAFF. CDR3 in DNA: TGTGCCAGCAGTGATTGGGACAGGCTGAACACTGAAGCTTTCTTT.

This rearrangement joins TRBV5-1 to TRBJ2-1; D is undetermined. V was trimmed by 4 bases and J by 10 bases, leaving 9 bases between them. The CDR3 has 11 residues. Germline CDR1 and CDR2: SGHRS and YFSETQ. CDR3 region: CASSNIEEQFF. The CDR3 nucleotides read TGCGCCAGCAGCAATATAGAGGAGCAGTTCTTC. Looking up the rest from reference TRBV5-1 and TRBJ2-1 gives the full variable domain: KAGVTQTPRYLIKTRGQQVTLSCSPISGHRSVSWYQQTPGQGLQFLFEYFSETQRNKGNFPGRFSGRQFSNSRSEMNVSTLELGDSALYLCASSNIEEQFFGPGTRLTVL.

In DNA, the CDR3 is TGTGCCTGGAGTACTTCAACTAATGAAAAACTGTTTTTT. Protein sequence: CAWSTSTNEKLFF. The chain recombines TRBV30 with TRBJ1-4; no clear D gene. V dropped 2 bases and J dropped 0 bases, with 4 bases sitting between them. Germline V gene lookup returns CDR1 GTSNPN and CDR2 SVGIG (reference sequence). The CDR3 consists of 13 residues.

The rearrangement uses TRBV7-9 and TRBJ1-2, with a tentative D call TRBD1 (5 bases). Trimming shortened V by 4 bases and J by 6 bases, and 15 bases separated the two germline ends. The CDR3 extends over 14 amino acids. Germline V gives CDR1 SEHNR, CDR2 FQNEAQ (reference sequence). In DNA, the CDR3 is TGTGCCAGCAGCTCGGGGACTCCAACGCATGGCTACACCTTC. Encoded protein: CASSSGTPTHGYTF. Drawing the rest from reference TRBV7-9 and TRBJ1-2, the complete variable domain is DTGVSQNPRHKITKRGQNVTFRCDPISEHNRLYWYRQTLGQGPEFLTYFQNEAQLEKSRLLSDRFSAERPKGSFSTLEIQRTEQGDSAMYLCASSSGTPTHGYTFGSGTRLTVV.

Details on this clone: The missing conserved phenylalanine or tryptophan at the end of this CDR3 makes a read error likely. The DNA is omitted, as the CDR3 cannot be located on it reliably, and the CDR3 follows TCRdb's listing. The V call is TRBV28, the J call TRBJ1-1; TRBD1, the table's D call, was not compared with the DNA. The germline V gene encodes CDR1 MDHEN and CDR2 SYDVKM. The CDR3 spans 11 residues, counting both ends. The CDR3 protein is CASSSLMTAEL.